Presented here are 29 T cell receptor beta chains from one specimen sequenced in a study of cytomegalovirus exposure and HLA in healthy donors. Measured with immunoSEQ multiplex PCR; TCRdb has only the in-frame clones, and not every one. The sample has 150,000 to 200,000 clones, just under 90% seen once. Sequenced input: PBMCs. The receptors were gathered from a woman between 25 and 40 years old in good health and CMV-seronegative.

This chain links TRBV19 with TRBJ1-2; D is perhaps TRBD1 (5 bases). The CDR3 has 13 amino acids. Germline V gives CDR1 LNHDA, CDR2 SQIVND (reference sequence). V was pared by 5 bases and J by 6 bases, with 13 bases between. The CDR3 loop is CASSYGAAHGYTF. The CDR3 nucleotides read TGTGCCAGTAGTTATGGGGCCGCCCATGGCTACACCTTC.

The rearrangement joins TRBV7-9 to TRBJ2-7, with 8 bases fitting TRBD1. CDR1 is SEHNR, CDR2 FQNEAQ, per germline (reference sequence). V was clipped by 1 base and J by 5 bases; unmatched bases: 7. This CDR3 has 15 residues. The CDR3 is CASSLVQGGWDEQYF. CDR3 in DNA: TGTGCCAGCAGCTTAGTACAGGGGGGTTGGGACGAGCAGTACTTC.

Here the CDR3 reads CASSGRQGNSPLHF. As DNA, the CDR3 is TGTGCCAGCAGTGGCCGACAGGGGAATTCACCCCTCCACTTT. The chain combines TRBV25-1 with TRBJ1-6; 8 nucleotides align to TRBD1. The CDR3 has 14 amino acids. The germline CDR1 and CDR2 sequences are MGHDK and SYGVNS. The J segment lost 7 bases and the V segment lost 4 bases, leaving 3 bases of the junction unmatched.

The chain links TRBV27 to TRBJ2-1, with D possibly being TRBD1 (5 bases). This CDR3 has 14 residues. CDR1 and CDR2 (germline): MNHEY, SMNVEV (reference sequence). Trimming pared 6 bases from V and 5 bases from J, leaving 14 bases between. The CDR3 DNA reads as TGTGCCAGCAGGAAATTAGGGGCTAACAATGAGCAGTTCTTC. Translation: CASRKLGANNEQFF.

The chain combines TRBV27 with TRBJ2-1; 14 positions match TRBD2. V lost 6 bases to trimming and J lost 4 bases; unmatched junction nucleotides: 8. Per the germline V gene, CDR1 is MNHEY and CDR2 is SMNVEV (reference sequence). CDR3 length equals 17 residues. CDR3 DNA sequence: TGTGCCAGCAGCCTGGGACTAGCGGGGGCAAGGTACAATGAGCAGTTCTTC. Its protein is CASSLGLAGARYNEQFF.

This clone was seen only a few times. This chain uses TRBV15 with TRBJ2-7, with a tentative D call TRBD1 (5 bases). V lost 1 base to trimming and J lost 2 bases, with 6 bases between them. The V gene's germline CDR1 is LNHNV and CDR2 YYDKDF (reference sequence). The CDR3 totals 13 residues. The CDR3 sequence is CATSRGQPYEQYF. CDR3 sequence (DNA): TGTGCCACCAGCAGAGGACAGCCCTACGAGCAGTACTTC.

Notes on this clone: Other DNA sequences of this sample code for an identical CDR3. J is TRBJ1-6 and V is TRBV5-6; D may be TRBD1 (6 bases). Germline CDR1 reads SGHDT; CDR2 reads YYEEEE. V was shortened by 5 bases and J by 7 bases, with 16 bases between the two germline ends. CDR3 length equals 15 residues. The CDR3 reads CASSHGGGRNSPLHF. Here the CDR3 DNA reads TGTGCCAGCAGTCACGGGGGCGGGAGAAATTCACCCCTCCACTTT.

In its sample, this clone was seen a few times. The chain couples TRBV7-8 to TRBJ1-6; D is ambiguous. The CDR3 consists of 12 residues. The V gene lost 3 bases and the J gene lost 13 bases, with 10 bases spanning the gap. Germline V gene lookup returns CDR1 SGHVS and CDR2 FQNEAQ. The CDR3 spells CASSFATSPLHF. CDR3 in DNA: TGTGCCAGCAGCTTCGCGACTTCCCCCCTCCACTTT.

V and J are TRBV5-1 and TRBJ2-7, with 7 bases identical to TRBD2. This CDR3 contains 12 residues. V was clipped by 3 bases and J by 3 bases; unmatched bases: 0. Germline V lookup: CDR1 SGHRS, CDR2 YFSETQ. In DNA, the CDR3 is TGCGCCAGCAGCTCGGGGGGCTACGAGCAGTACTTC. It codes for CASSSGGYEQYF.

The chain joins TRBV29-1 to TRBJ1-1; D ambiguous. The CDR3 spans 13 residues. V lost 0 bases to trimming and J lost 2 bases, with 7 bases between them. Germline V gene data show CDR1 as SQVTM and CDR2 as ANQGSEA. The CDR3 region has the DNA TGCAGCGTTGAAGACACCCTAAACACTGAAGCTTTCTTT. Its protein is CSVEDTLNTEAFF.

The chain joins TRBV5-6 to TRBJ2-7; TRBD2 might be the D (5 bases). Germline lookup yields CDR1 SGHDT and CDR2 YYEEEE. The CDR3 is 13 residues long. V lost 4 bases to trimming and J lost 4 bases, with 12 bases between them. The CDR3 nucleotides read TGTGCCAGCAGCCGGCTAACTAGTTACGAGCAGTACTTC. This encodes CASSRLTSYEQYF.

CDR3 sequence reads: CASSSPGFSQPQHF. The DNA for the CDR3 is TGTGCCAGTAGTAGTCCCGGGTTCAGTCAGCCCCAGCATTTT. This chain joins TRBV19 and TRBJ1-5; D call uncertain. Germline-derived CDR1 and CDR2 are LNHDA and SQIVND (reference sequence). The CDR3 has 14 amino acids. The V end lost 4 bases, the J end lost 6 bases, and 13 bases lay between the germline ends. Supplemented by reference TRBV19 and TRBJ1-5, the full variable domain reads DGGITQSPKYLFRKEGQNVTLSCEQNLNHDAMYWYRQDPGQGLRLIYYSQIVNDFQKGDIAEGYSVSREKKESFPLTVTSAQKNPTAFYLCASSSPGFSQPQHFGDGTRLSIL.

This chain uses TRBV5-1 with TRBJ2-2, with 8 nucleotides matching TRBD2. The CDR3 totals 17 residues. J lost 6 bases, V lost 0 bases, and 10 bases had no gene match. The germline gives CDR1 SGHRS, CDR2 YFSETQ. The CDR3 nucleotides read TGCGCCAGCAGCTTGGAGGGACTAGGAGCCGTCGCCGGGGAGCTGTTTTTT. Its protein is CASSLEGLGAVAGELFF.

V gene TRBV9 combines with J gene TRBJ1-6; D might be TRBD1 (6 bases). V was shortened by 0 bases and J by 10 bases, with 26 bases between the two germline ends. The germline V gene has CDR1 SGDLS and CDR2 YYNGEE. The CDR3 has 19 amino acids. The CDR3: CASSVEGGRAEEVGSPLHF. DNA for the CDR3: TGTGCCAGCAGCGTAGAGGGGGGGCGCGCGGAAGAGGTTGGGTCACCCCTCCACTTT. Drawing the rest from reference TRBV9 and TRBJ1-6, the complete variable domain is DSGVTQTPKHLITATGQRVTLRCSPRSGDLSVYWYQQSLDQGLQFLIQYYNGEERAKGNILERFSAQQFPDLHSELNLSSLELGDSALYFCASSVEGGRAEEVGSPLHFGNGTRLTVT.

The chain employs TRBV2 and TRBJ1-5, with a possible D match to TRBD1 (5 bases). CDR1 is SNHLY, CDR2 FYNNEI, per germline. The CDR3 is made up of 13 amino acids. Trimming took 7 bases from V and 5 from J, leaving 12 bases between them. The CDR3 sequence is CASTGGGYQPQHF. For the CDR3, the DNA is TGTGCCAGCACTGGGGGGGGGTATCAGCCCCAGCATTTT.

J is TRBJ1-1 and V is TRBV10-1, with 9 bases aligning to TRBD1. With V trimmed by 0 bases and J by 5 bases, 7 bases remained unmatched. CDR1 and CDR2 from the germline V gene are WNHNN and SYGVQD (reference sequence). This CDR3 has 16 residues. The CDR3 nucleotides are TGCGCCAGCAGTGAGTCAGGGGGACAGGGATCGACTGAAGCTTTCTTT. Translated, it gives CASSESGGQGSTEAFF.

This clone came up a few times. The chain joins TRBV5-1 to TRBJ1-2; weak D call: TRBD1 (5 bases). The germline V and J ends were trimmed by 6 bases and 4 bases, with 16 bases remaining between them. CDR1 is SGHRS and CDR2 is YFSETQ in the germline V gene. CDR3 length equals 14 residues. The DNA of the CDR3 is TGCGCCAGCAATGCAGGGTCCCTGGGCTATGGCTACACCTTC. Its translation is CASNAGSLGYGYTF.

The V and J genes are TRBV4-1 and TRBJ2-7, with TRBD1 matching over 7 bases. The V gene end was trimmed by 4 bases and the J gene end by 3 bases; junction bases not matched to a gene: 18. Germline loops: CDR1 MGHRA, CDR2 YSYEKL. CDR3 size: 18 residues. This CDR3 is CASSPSTGAGVYVYEQYF. CDR3 in DNA: TGCGCCAGCAGCCCGAGTACAGGGGCCGGGGTCTACGTCTACGAGCAGTACTTC.

This clone was recorded only once. The rearrangement uses TRBV5-1 and TRBJ2-1, with 8 bases aligning to TRBD1. V lost 4 bases to trimming and J lost 6 bases; unmatched junction nucleotides: 9. From germline, CDR1 is SGHRS and CDR2 YFSETQ. The CDR3 runs to 15 residues. CDR3 bases: TGCGCCAGCAGCAGAGGACAGGGAGTGAGCAATGAGCAGTTCTTC. The encoded protein is CASSRGQGVSNEQFF. The full variable domain, with the rest looked up from reference TRBV5-1 and TRBJ2-1, is KAGVTQTPRYLIKTRGQQVTLSCSPISGHRSVSWYQQTPGQGLQFLFEYFSETQRNKGNFPGRFSGRQFSNSRSEMNVSTLELGDSALYLCASSRGQGVSNEQFFGPGTRLTVL.

The chain uses TRBV6-6 and TRBJ1-2; 7 bases are shared with TRBD1. The ends lost 6 bases at V and 4 bases at J; junction bases unmatched: 5. This CDR3 region has 13 residues. Germline V lookup: CDR1 MNHNY, CDR2 SVGAGI (reference sequence). As DNA, the CDR3 is TGTGCCAGCAGAACACCAGGGGGCTATGGCTACACCTTC. Its translation is CASRTPGGYGYTF.

This sequence joins TRBV27 and TRBJ1-1; D gene unclear. Germline V lookup: CDR1 MNHEY, CDR2 SMNVEV (reference sequence). Trimming cost V 7 bases and J 6 bases, with 18 bases left between them. This CDR3 has 14 residues. The DNA for the CDR3 is TGTGCCAGCAATGGGAGGGCCCCTTTTTCTGAAGCTTTCTTT. Translation: CASNGRAPFSEAFF.

The chain is built from TRBV15 and TRBJ1-5; D remains unclear. The CDR3 has 13 residues. The germline CDR1 and CDR2 sequences are LNHNV and YYDKDF (reference sequence). V was trimmed by 0 bases and J by 3 bases, leaving 3 bases between them. In DNA, the CDR3 is TGTGCCACCAGCAGAGACCTCAATCAGCCCCAGCATTTT. Protein: CATSRDLNQPQHF.

The chain recombines TRBV11-2 with TRBJ2-5; 8 bases map to TRBD1. In germline, CDR1 is SGHAT, CDR2 FQNNGV. This CDR3 has 15 amino acids. Losses at the gene ends were 5 bases for V and 4 bases for J; bases not matched to a gene: 9. CDR3 nucleotide sequence: TGTGCCAGCAGCCCCCCCCGGGACAGGAGAGAGACCCAGTACTTC. This encodes CASSPPRDRRETQYF. Full variable domain (rest looked up from reference TRBV11-2 and TRBJ2-5): EAGVAQSPRYKIIEKRQSVAFWCNPISGHATLYWYQQILGQGPKLLIQFQNNGVVDDSQLPKDRFSAERLKGVDSTLKIQPAKLEDSAVYLCASSPPRDRRETQYFGPGTRLLVL.

This chain connects TRBV10-1 to TRBJ2-1; 7 bases map to TRBD2. With 11 bases clipped from V and 6 bases from J, the junction kept 10 bases outside the gene matches. Germline CDR1 reads WNHNN; CDR2 reads SYGVQD (reference sequence). CDR3 size: 13 residues. DNA for the CDR3: TGCGCCTCTAGCGGCGGGGTCGGCAATGAGCAGTTCTTC. As protein: CASSGGVGNEQFF.

This chain links TRBV5-1 with TRBJ1-4, with D perhaps matching TRBD1 (5 bases). The CDR3 contains 14 residues. V lost 0 bases, J lost 8 bases, and 11 bases lay in between. Germline V lookup: CDR1 SGHRS, CDR2 YFSETQ. The CDR3 DNA reads TGCGCCAGCAGCTTGGGATGGGGCGGCGAAAAACTGTTTTTT. It specifies CASSLGWGGEKLFF. Full variable domain (remainder filled in from reference TRBV5-1 and TRBJ1-4): KAGVTQTPRYLIKTRGQQVTLSCSPISGHRSVSWYQQTPGQGLQFLFEYFSETQRNKGNFPGRFSGRQFSNSRSEMNVSTLELGDSALYLCASSLGWGGEKLFFGSGTQLSVL.

The chain has TRBV11-3 and TRBJ2-3; 9 nucleotides match TRBD2. The germline CDR1 and CDR2 sequences are SGHNT and YENEEA. The CDR3 spans 15 residues. The V and J ends lost 4 bases and 4 bases, in that order; junction bases with no gene match: 6. CDR3 bases: TGTGCCAGCAGCTCGGGACTAGCAGTCCCAGATACGCAGTATTTT. Translating gives CASSSGLAVPDTQYF.

CDR3 nucleotides: TGTGCCAGCAGAGCCTCGACAGGGCGCAATGAGCAGTTCTTC. Its protein product is CASRASTGRNEQFF. The rearrangement uses TRBV6-5 and TRBJ2-1, with 7 bases aligning to TRBD1. CDR1 is MNHEY and CDR2 is SVGAGI in the germline V gene. This CDR3 spans 14 amino acids. V shed 6 bases and J 6 bases; nucleotides not matched to a gene: 8.

The chain carries TRBV11-1 and TRBJ2-6; 10 positions match TRBD2. Trimming removed 5 bases from V and 3 bases from J; junction bases left unmatched: 13. Germline loops: CDR1 SGHAT, CDR2 FQDESV (reference sequence). The CDR3 covers 19 residues. The DNA for the CDR3 is TGTGCCAGCAGCAATGGCCGGGCTAGCGGGGGACTTGGGGCCAACGTCCTGACTTTC. Translating gives CASSNGRASGGLGANVLTF.

CDR3 amino acids: CASSLMQGTGPYEQYF. CDR3 coding DNA: TGTGCCAGCAGCCTGATGCAGGGAACGGGCCCGTACGAGCAGTACTTC. The J gene is TRBJ2-7, the V gene TRBV27; D perhaps matches TRBD1 (5 bases). The CDR3 has 16 amino acids. Trimming took off 6 bases at V and 4 bases at J, with 22 bases between the two ends. Looked up from germline, CDR1 is MNHEY and CDR2 is SMNVEV (reference sequence).